This section outlines one T cell receptor (beta chain) sequence together with its context. As yet, its antigen is unknown. The sample belongs to a study of blood T cells in healthy people across ages. Notes on the study in general: CMV status of donors was unknown, possibly confounding expanded clonotype changes.

In terms of origin and age, donors were healthy Caucasian individuals from Russia aged roughly 6 to 95. Alongside a J-beta primer mix, a sample-barcoded 5' primer served in a second PCR lasting about 7 to 11 cycles. The template-switch adaptor was a 5' adaptor with 12 random nucleotides. It tagged each cDNA molecule. TCRdb called the 5' RACE reads again in MiXCR, with one record for every CDR3 protein. The table records over 1,200,000 distinct CDR3 sequences, around 55% of them present only once. Trimming at V came to 1 base and at J to 0 bases, leaving 6 bases not matched to a gene. Germline V gene data show CDR1 as MDHEN and CDR2 as SYDVKM. This CDR3 has 16 amino acids.

Sequencing used blood. J is TRBJ2-7 and V is TRBV28; 7 nucleotides line up with TRBD2. The sequence came from a man younger than 30 in good health. As DNA, the CDR3 is TGTGCCAGCAGTTTATCGGGACTACCGAGCTCCTACGAGCAGTACTTC. Its protein product is CASSLSGLPSSYEQYF.